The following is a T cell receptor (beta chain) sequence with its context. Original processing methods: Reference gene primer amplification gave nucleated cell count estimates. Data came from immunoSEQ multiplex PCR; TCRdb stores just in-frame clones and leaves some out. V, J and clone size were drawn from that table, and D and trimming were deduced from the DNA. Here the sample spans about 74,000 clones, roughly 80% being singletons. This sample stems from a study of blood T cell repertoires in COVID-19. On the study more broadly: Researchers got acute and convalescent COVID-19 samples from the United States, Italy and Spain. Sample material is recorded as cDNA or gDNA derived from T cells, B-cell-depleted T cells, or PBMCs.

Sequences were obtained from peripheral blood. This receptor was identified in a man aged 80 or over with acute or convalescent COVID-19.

This chain's CDR3 is CASSFGGGGSGELFF. The CDR3 DNA follows: TGTGCCAGCAGCTTTGGAGGCGGGGGCTCCGGGGAGCTGTTTTTT. This sequence joins TRBV7-2 and TRBJ2-2; tentative D call: TRBD2 (7 bases). Trimming took off 3 bases at V and 6 bases at J, with 14 bases between the two ends. CDR3 length: 15 amino acids. From germline, CDR1 is SGHTA and CDR2 FQGNSA.